These T cell receptor beta chains were read from a single sample in a study of cytomegalovirus exposure and HLA in healthy donors. The repertoire was sequenced with immunoSEQ multiplex PCR; TCRdb's copy has only in-frame clones and lacks some. Of 150,000 to 200,000 clones listed, around three quarters are singletons. The specimen was PBMCs. Receptor source: a woman in her 40s in good health and CMV-seronegative. The CDR3 runs from the conserved cysteine through the conserved F or W. The D gene is left open where the match is weak. A clone size is listed for some rows: how often the clone was seen (once, few, many), or a class if it is expanded.

TRBJ1-2,.,few,TRBV11-3,TGTGCCAGCAGCCCGCAACAGGGCGCTAGCTACACCTTC,CASSPQQGASYTF
TRBJ2-7,.,once,TRBV21-1,TGTGCCAGCAGCAAAGCTACGGCTGGGACTAGCTATGGGGAGCAGTACTTC,CASSKATAGTSYGEQYF
TRBJ2-5,.,few,TRBV2,TGTGCCAGCAAACAGCAAGAGACCCAGTACTTC,CASKQQETQYF
TRBJ1-1,TRBD1,.,TRBV29-1,TGCAGCGTTGCTGGGACAGGGAGGCACACTGAAGCTTTCTTT,CSVAGTGRHTEAFF
TRBJ1-2,.,.,TRBV15,TGTGCCACCAGCAGAGATTTTCAGGGTGAGGAGGGCTACACCTTC,CATSRDFQGEEGYTF
TRBJ2-3,.,.,TRBV9,TGTGCCAGCAGCGTAGACGGACTATCAGATACGCAGTATTTT,CASSVDGLSDTQYF
TRBJ1-2,.,.,TRBV10-3,TGTGCCATCAGTACCCAGGTGGACTATGGCTACACCTTC,CAISTQVDYGYTF
TRBJ2-7,TRBD1,.,TRBV28,TGTGCCAGCAGTCTCCAGGGGGCGCGCTACGAGCAGTACTTC,CASSLQGARYEQYF
TRBJ2-5,.,.,TRBV6-1,TGTGCCAGCAGTGAAATCGCAGGGGACGGGTTCCAAGAGACCCAGTACTTC,CASSEIAGDGFQETQYF
TRBJ2-1,TRBD2,.,TRBV5-8,TGTGCCAGCAGCCGCACCACCGGGACTAGCGGATACAATGAGCAGTTCTTC,CASSRTTGTSGYNEQFF
TRBJ2-5,TRBD2,.,TRBV9,TGTGCCAGCAGCGTAGAGGGAGCGGGAGGGCCCGGGGAGACCCAGTACTTC,CASSVEGAGGPGETQYF
TRBJ2-1,.,.,TRBV5-4,TGTGCCAGCAGTCAGTACGGACTGATGTACAATGAGCAGTTCTTC,CASSQYGLMYNEQFF
TRBJ1-1,.,once,TRBV5-1,TGCGCCAGCAGCTTGGGGGGAGAAGGCGTGAACACTGAAGCTTTCTTT,CASSLGGEGVNTEAFF
TRBJ2-7,.,.,TRBV7-9,TGTGCCAGCAGCTTAGCGGCAGGCGAGCAGTACTTC,CASSLAAGEQYF
TRBJ1-1,.,.,TRBV2,TGTGCCAGCACGGGGGAGACTGAAGCTTTCTTT,CASTGETEAFF
TRBJ2-2,TRBD1,.,TRBV19,TGTGCCAGTACCCGGGACAGGGGCACCGGGGAGCTGTTTTTT,CASTRDRGTGELFF
TRBJ2-1,.,.,TRBV12-5,TGTGCTAGTGCCCTAGGTAAGGGGAACAATGAGCAGTTCTTC,CASALGKGNNEQFF
TRBJ2-3,.,.,TRBV27,TGTGCCAGCAGTCCTTTCCAGGGGGGAGTGAGCACAGATACGCAGTATTTT,CASSPFQGGVSTDTQYF
TRBJ2-7,.,.,TRBV6-5,TGTGCCAGCAAGTTGTCAGGAAGCTACGAGCAGTACTTC,CASKLSGSYEQYF
TRBJ2-3,.,.,TRBV19,TGTGCCAGTAGTATATCGCGAGCGGGCACAGATACGCAGTATTTT,CASSISRAGTDTQYF
TRBJ2-2,TRBD2,once,TRBV5-4,TGTGCCAGCAGCTTCGGGAGGGGAAAAAGCACCGGGGAGCTGTTTTTT,CASSFGRGKSTGELFF
TRBJ1-2,TRBD1,.,TRBV5-1,TGCGCCAGCAGCTTGTCCGAGGGGGCGAGCTATGGCTACACCTTC,CASSLSEGASYGYTF